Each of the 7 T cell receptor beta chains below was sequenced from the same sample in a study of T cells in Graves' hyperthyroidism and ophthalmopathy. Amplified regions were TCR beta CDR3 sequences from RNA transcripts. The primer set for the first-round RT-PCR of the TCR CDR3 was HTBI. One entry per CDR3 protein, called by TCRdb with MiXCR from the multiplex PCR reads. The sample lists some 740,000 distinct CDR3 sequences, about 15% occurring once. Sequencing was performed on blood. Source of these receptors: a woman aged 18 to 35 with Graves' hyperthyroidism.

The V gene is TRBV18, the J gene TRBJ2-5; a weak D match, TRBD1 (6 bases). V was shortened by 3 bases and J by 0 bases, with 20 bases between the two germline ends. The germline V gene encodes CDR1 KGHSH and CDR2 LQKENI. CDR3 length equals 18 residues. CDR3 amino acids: CASSPQGNPGTYQETQYF. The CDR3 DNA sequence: TGTGCCAGCTCACCCCAGGGGAATCCCGGGACGTACCAAGAGACCCAGTACTTC.

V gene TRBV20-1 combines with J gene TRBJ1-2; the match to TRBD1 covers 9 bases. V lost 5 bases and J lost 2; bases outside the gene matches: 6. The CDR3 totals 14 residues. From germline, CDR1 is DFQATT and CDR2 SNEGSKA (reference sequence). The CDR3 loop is CSADRGIMNYGYTF. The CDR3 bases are TGCAGTGCTGACAGGGGGATAATGAACTATGGCTACACCTTC.

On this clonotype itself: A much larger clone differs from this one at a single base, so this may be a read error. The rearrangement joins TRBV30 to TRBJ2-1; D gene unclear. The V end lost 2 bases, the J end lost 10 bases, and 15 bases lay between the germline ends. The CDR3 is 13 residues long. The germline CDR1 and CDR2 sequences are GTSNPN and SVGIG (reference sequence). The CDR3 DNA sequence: TGTGCCTGGAGTCGTACTGGACCCTACGAGCAGTTCTTC. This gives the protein CAWSRTGPYEQFF.

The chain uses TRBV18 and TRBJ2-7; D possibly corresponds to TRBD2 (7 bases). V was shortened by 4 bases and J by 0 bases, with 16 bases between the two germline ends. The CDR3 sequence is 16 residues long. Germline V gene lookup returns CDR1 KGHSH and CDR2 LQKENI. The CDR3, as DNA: TGTGCCAGCTCACTTCGCGGGGGCTCTCGCTCCTACGAGCAGTACTTC. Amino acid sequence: CASSLRGGSRSYEQYF.

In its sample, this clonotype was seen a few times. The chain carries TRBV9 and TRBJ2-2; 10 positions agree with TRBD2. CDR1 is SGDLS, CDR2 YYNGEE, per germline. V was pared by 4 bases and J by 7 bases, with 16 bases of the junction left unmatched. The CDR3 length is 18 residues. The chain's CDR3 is CASSTRPSATSGLGELFF. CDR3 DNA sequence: TGTGCCAGCAGCACCAGACCCTCCGCGACTAGCGGGCTCGGGGAGCTGTTTTTT.

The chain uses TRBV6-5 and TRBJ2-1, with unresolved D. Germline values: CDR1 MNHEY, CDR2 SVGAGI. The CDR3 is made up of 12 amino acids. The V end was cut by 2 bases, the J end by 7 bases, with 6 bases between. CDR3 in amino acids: CASSYGRNEQFF. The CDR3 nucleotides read TGTGCCAGCAGTTACGGTAGAAATGAGCAGTTCTTC.

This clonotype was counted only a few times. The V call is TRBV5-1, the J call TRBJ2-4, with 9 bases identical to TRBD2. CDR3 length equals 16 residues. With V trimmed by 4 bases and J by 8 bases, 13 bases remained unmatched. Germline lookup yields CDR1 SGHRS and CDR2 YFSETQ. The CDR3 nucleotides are TGCGCCAGCAGCGGAGGATCCCTGACTAGCGGCGACATTCAGTACTTC. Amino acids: CASSGGSLTSGDIQYF.